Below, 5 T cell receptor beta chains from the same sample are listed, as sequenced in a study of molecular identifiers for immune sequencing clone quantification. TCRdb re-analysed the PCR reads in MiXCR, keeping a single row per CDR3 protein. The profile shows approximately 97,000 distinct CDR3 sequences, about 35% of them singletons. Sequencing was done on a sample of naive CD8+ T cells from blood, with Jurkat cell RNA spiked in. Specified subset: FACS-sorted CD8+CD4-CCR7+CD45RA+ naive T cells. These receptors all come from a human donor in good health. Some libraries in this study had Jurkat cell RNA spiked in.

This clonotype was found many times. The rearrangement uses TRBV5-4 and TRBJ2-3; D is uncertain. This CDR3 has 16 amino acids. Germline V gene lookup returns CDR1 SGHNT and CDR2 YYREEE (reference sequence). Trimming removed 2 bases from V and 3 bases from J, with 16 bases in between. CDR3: CASSLSQPFRTDTQYF. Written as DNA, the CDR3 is TGTGCCAGCAGCTTATCACAGCCGTTTCGGACAGATACGCAGTATTTT.

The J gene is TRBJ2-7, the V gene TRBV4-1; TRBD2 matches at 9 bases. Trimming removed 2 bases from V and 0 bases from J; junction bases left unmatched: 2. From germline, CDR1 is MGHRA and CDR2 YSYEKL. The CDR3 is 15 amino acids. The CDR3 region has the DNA TGCGCCAGCAGCCAACGACTAGCGGACTCCTACGAGCAGTACTTC. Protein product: CASSQRLADSYEQYF.

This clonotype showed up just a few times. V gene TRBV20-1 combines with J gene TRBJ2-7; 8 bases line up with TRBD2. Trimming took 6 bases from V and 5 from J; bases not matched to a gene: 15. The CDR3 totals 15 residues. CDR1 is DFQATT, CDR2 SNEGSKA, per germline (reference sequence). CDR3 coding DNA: TGCAGTGCCATTGGCGACGGGGGGGCGCGGCACGAGCAGTACTTC. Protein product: CSAIGDGGARHEQYF.

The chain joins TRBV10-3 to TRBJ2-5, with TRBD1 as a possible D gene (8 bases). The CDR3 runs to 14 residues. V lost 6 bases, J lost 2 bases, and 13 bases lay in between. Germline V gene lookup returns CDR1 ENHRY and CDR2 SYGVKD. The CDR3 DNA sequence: TGTGCCATCAGAGGACAGGGAGGGCAAGAGACCCAGTACTTC. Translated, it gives CAIRGQGGQETQYF.

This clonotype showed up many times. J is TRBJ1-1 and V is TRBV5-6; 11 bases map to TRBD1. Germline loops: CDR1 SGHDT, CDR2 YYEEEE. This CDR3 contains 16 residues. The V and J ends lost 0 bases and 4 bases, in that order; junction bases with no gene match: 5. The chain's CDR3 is CASSLGLGQGVTEAFF. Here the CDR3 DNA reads TGTGCCAGCAGCTTGGGACTGGGACAGGGGGTCACTGAAGCTTTCTTT.